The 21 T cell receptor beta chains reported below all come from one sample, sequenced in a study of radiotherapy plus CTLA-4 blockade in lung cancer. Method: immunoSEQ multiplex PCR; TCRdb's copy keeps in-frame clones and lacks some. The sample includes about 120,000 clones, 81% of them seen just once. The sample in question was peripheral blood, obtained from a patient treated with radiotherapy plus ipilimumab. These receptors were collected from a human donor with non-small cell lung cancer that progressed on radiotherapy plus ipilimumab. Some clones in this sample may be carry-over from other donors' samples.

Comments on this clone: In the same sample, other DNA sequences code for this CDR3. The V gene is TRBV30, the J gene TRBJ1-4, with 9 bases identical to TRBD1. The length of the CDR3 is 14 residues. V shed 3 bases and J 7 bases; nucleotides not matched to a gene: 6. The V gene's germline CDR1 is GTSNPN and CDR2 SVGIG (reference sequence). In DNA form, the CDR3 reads TGTGCCTGGAGCGGGACAGGGAGTCGTGAAAAACTGTTTTTT. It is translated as CAWSGTGSREKLFF.

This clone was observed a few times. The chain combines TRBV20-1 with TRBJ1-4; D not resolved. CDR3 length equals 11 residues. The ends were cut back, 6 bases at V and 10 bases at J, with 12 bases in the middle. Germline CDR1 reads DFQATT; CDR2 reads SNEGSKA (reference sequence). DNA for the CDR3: TGCAGTGCCACCGACCGGGTAAAACTGTTTTTT. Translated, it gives CSATDRVKLFF.

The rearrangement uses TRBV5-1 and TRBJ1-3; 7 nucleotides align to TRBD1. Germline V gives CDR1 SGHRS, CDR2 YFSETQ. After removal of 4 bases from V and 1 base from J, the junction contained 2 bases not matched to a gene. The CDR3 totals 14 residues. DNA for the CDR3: TGCGCCAGCAGCGCGGACAGGTCTGGAAACACCATATATTTT. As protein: CASSADRSGNTIYF.

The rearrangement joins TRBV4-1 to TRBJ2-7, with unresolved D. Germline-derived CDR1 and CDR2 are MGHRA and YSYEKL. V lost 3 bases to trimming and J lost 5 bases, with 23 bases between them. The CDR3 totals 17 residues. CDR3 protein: CASSHPRTGSKSDEQYF. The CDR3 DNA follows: TGCGCCAGCAGCCACCCTAGGACGGGCAGTAAGTCCGACGAGCAGTACTTC.

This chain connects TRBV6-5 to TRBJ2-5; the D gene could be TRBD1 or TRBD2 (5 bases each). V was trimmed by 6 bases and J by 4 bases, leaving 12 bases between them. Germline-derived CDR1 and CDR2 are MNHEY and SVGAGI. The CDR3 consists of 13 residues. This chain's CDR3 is CASSTPGGETQYF. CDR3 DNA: TGTGCCAGCAGCACACCTGGGGGAGAGACCCAGTACTTC.

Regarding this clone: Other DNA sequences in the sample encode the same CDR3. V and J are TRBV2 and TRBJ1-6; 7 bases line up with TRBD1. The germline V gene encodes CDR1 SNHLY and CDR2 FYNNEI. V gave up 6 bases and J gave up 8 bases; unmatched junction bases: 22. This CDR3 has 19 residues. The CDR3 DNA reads TGTGCCAGCAGCCCGGTTAGTACAGGTTCCCCAGGGACAGATTCACCCCTCCACTTT. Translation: CASSPVSTGSPGTDSPLHF.

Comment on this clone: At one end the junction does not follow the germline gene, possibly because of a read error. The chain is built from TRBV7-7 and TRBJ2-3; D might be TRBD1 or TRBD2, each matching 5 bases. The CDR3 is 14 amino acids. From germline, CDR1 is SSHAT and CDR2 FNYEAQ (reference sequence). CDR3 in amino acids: CASSPGTGPDTQYF. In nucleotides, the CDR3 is TGTGCTAGCAGTCCAGGAACGGGGCCAGATACGCAGTATTTT.

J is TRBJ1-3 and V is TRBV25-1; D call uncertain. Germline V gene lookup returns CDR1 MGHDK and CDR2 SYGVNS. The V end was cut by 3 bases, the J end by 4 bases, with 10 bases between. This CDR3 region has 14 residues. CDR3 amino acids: CASSDGRFGNTIYF. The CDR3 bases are TGTGCCAGCAGTGATGGTCGTTTCGGAAACACCATATATTTT. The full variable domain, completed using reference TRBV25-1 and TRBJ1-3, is EADIYQTPRYLVIGTGKKITLECSQTMGHDKMYWYQQDPGMELHLIHYSYGVNSTEKGDLSSESTVSRIRTEHFPLTLESARPSHTSQYLCASSDGRFGNTIYFGEGSWLTVV.

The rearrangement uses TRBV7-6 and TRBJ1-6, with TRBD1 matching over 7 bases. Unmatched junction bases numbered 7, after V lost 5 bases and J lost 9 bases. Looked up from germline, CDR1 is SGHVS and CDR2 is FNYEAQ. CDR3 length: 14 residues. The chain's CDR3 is CASSPTGLFSPLHF. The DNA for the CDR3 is TGTGCCAGCAGCCCGACAGGGTTGTTTTCACCCCTCCACTTT.

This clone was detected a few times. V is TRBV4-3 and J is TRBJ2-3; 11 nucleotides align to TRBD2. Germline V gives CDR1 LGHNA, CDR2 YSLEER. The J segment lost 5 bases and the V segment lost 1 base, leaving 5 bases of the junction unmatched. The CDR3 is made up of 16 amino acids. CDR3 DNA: TGCGCCAGCAGCCAAGGAACTAGCGGGGGCTTAGATACGCAGTATTTT. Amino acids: CASSQGTSGGLDTQYF.

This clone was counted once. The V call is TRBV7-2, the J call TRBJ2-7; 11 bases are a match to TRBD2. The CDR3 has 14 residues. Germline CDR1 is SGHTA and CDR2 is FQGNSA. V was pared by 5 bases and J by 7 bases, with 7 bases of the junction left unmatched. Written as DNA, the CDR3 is TGTGCCAGCAGCCTTAGCGGGGGGGTGGTTGAGCAGTACTTC. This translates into CASSLSGGVVEQYF.

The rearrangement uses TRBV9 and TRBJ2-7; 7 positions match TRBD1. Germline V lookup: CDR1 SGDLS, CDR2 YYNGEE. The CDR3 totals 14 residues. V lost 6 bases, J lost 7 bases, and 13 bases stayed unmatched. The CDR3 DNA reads TGTGCCAGCAACCTAATACAGGGGTCGAATGAGCAGTACTTC. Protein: CASNLIQGSNEQYF.

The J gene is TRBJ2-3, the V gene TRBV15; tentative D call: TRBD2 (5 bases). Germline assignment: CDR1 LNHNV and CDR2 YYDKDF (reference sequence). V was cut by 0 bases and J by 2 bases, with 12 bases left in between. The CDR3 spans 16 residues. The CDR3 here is CATSREKWTFTDTQYF. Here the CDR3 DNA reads TGTGCCACCAGCAGAGAGAAATGGACTTTCACAGATACGCAGTATTTT.

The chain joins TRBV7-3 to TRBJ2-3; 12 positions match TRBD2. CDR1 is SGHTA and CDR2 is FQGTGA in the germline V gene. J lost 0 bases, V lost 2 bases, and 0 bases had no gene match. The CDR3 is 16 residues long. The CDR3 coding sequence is TGTGCCAGCAGCTTAGGACTAGCGGGGAGCACAGATACGCAGTATTTT. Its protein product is CASSLGLAGSTDTQYF.

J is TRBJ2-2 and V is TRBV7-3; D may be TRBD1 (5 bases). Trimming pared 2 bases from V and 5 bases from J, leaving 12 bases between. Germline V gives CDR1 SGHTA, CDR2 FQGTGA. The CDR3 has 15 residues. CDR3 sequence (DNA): TGTGCCAGCAGCTTAGTGGCCAGGGCGACCGGGGAGCTGTTTTTT. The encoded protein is CASSLVARATGELFF.

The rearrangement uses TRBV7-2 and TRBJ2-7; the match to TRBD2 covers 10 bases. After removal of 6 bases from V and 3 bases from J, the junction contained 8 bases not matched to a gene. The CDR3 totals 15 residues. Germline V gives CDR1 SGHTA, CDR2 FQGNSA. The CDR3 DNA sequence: TGTGCCAGCAGAAGTATAGCGGGGGGAGTCTACGAGCAGTACTTC. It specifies CASRSIAGGVYEQYF.

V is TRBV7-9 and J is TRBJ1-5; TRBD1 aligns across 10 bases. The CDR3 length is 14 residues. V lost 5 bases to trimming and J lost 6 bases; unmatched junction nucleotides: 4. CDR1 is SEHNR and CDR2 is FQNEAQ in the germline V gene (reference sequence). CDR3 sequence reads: CASSRTGGGQPQHF. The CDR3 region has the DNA TGTGCCAGCAGCCGGACAGGGGGAGGTCAGCCCCAGCATTTT.

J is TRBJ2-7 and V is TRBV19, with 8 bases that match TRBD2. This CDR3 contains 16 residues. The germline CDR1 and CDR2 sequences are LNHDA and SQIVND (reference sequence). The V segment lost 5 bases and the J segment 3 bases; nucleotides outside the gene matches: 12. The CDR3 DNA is TGTGCCAGTAGTCCCCGGGGGGGAAGGGAGCTCTACGAGCAGTACTTC. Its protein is CASSPRGGRELYEQYF.

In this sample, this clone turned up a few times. The CDR3 reads CASRAGEIMWYGYTF. The CDR3 DNA is TGTGCCAGTAGGGCAGGGGAAATAATGTGGTATGGCTACACCTTC. The V and J genes are TRBV2 and TRBJ1-2, with a tentative D call TRBD1 (6 bases). Trimming took 9 bases from V and 5 from J, leaving 22 bases between them. Germline CDR1 SNHLY, CDR2 FYNNEI. The CDR3 spans 15 residues. The full variable domain, its missing parts supplied by reference TRBV2 and TRBJ1-2, is EPEVTQTPSHQVTQMGQEVILRCVPISNHLYFYWYRQILGQKVEFLVSFYNNEISEKSEIFDDQFSVERPDGSNFTLKIRSTKLEDSAMYFCASRAGEIMWYGYTFGSGTRLTVV.

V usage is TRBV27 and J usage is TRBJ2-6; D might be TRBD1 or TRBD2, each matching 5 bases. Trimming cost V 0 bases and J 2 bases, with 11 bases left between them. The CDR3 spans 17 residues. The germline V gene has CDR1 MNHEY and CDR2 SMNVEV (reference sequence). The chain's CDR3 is CASSLSWGSAGANVLTF. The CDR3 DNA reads TGTGCCAGCAGTTTATCGTGGGGGTCGGCTGGGGCCAACGTCCTGACTTTC.

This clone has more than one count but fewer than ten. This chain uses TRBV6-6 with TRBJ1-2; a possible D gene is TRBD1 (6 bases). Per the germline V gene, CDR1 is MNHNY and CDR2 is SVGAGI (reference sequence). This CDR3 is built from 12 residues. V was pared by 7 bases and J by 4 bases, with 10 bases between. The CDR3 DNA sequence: TGTGCCAGCACCCTGGACAGCTATGGCTACACCTTC. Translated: CASTLDSYGYTF.